The 32 T cell receptor beta chains listed next were all sequenced from one sample in a study of blood T cells in healthy people across ages. Using a J-beta primer mix together with a sample-barcoded 5' primer, a second PCR was run for roughly 6 to 12 cycles. One entry per CDR3 protein results from TCRdb running MiXCR on the 5' RACE reads. Of 1.6 million or so distinct CDR3 sequences in the sample, 30% to 35% were seen once. Sample: blood. The receptors here all came from a woman aged 25 to 39 in good health.

This clonotype was seen at least ten times. The genes are TRBV4-1 and TRBJ2-7; 13 nucleotides line up with TRBD2. The V segment lost 4 bases and the J segment 2 bases; nucleotides outside the gene matches: 8. The germline V gene has CDR1 MGHRA and CDR2 YSYEKL. This CDR3 has 17 amino acids. The chain's CDR3 is CASSLTSGRAGAYEQYF. In nucleotides, the CDR3 is TGCGCCAGCAGCCTTACTAGCGGGAGGGCCGGGGCCTACGAGCAGTACTTC.

This clonotype was seen a few times. The gene calls are TRBV29-1 and TRBJ1-2; a weak D match, TRBD1 (5 bases). Trimming removed 1 base at V and 1 base at J, with 7 bases between. The CDR3 totals 13 residues. CDR1 and CDR2 from the germline V gene are SQVTM and ANQGSEA. DNA for the CDR3: TGCAGCGTTGAAGGGGACGGTAACTATGGCTACACCTTC. It codes for CSVEGDGNYGYTF.

The chain uses TRBV20-1 and TRBJ2-1; TRBD2 matches 7 bases. The CDR3 spans 14 residues. With 6 bases clipped from V and 0 bases from J, the junction kept 5 bases outside the gene matches. Germline assignment: CDR1 DFQATT and CDR2 SNEGSKA (reference sequence). CDR3 loop: CSANGGDSYNEQFF. The CDR3 nucleotides are TGCAGTGCCAATGGGGGGGACTCCTACAATGAGCAGTTCTTC.

The chain's CDR3 is CATSRETGSYEQYF. For the CDR3, the DNA is TGTGCCACCAGCAGGGAAACAGGGTCCTACGAGCAGTACTTC. The chain carries TRBV15 and TRBJ2-7; tentative D call: TRBD1 (6 bases). V was trimmed by 3 bases and J by 1 base, leaving 10 bases between them. Germline CDR1 and CDR2: LNHNV and YYDKDF (reference sequence). This CDR3 has 14 residues.

The J gene is TRBJ1-6, the V gene TRBV27, with D hard to call. Trimming shortened V by 2 bases and J by 7 bases, and 9 bases separated the two germline ends. The CDR3 has 14 residues. CDR1 MNHEY and CDR2 SMNVEV come from the germline V gene (reference sequence). The CDR3 here is CASSLGEGNSPLHF. The CDR3 nucleotides are TGTGCCAGCAGTTTAGGAGAAGGAAATTCACCCCTCCACTTT.

The V gene is TRBV6-1, the J gene TRBJ1-5, with TRBD1 as a possible D gene (5 bases). CDR1 and CDR2 from the germline V gene are MNHNS and SASEGT. This CDR3 is 19 amino acids long. V was cut by 6 bases and J by 2 bases, with 26 bases left in between. Here the CDR3 reads CASRAWAGPNSYGNQPQHF. The DNA of the CDR3 is TGTGCCAGCAGGGCTTGGGCAGGGCCAAATTCTTATGGCAATCAGCCCCAGCATTTT.

The chain has TRBV7-8 and TRBJ2-3, with unresolved D. Germline CDR1 reads SGHVS; CDR2 reads FQNEAQ. The CDR3 totals 14 residues. V dropped 1 base and J dropped 7 bases, with 12 bases sitting between them. CDR3 sequence (DNA): TGTGCCAGCAGCTTAGTTGAGACTGGTAATACGCAGTATTTT. It encodes CASSLVETGNTQYF. The full variable domain, rest sourced from reference TRBV7-8 and TRBJ2-3, is GAGVSQSPRYKVAKRGQDVALRCDPISGHVSLFWYQQALGQGPEFLTYFQNEAQLDKSGLPSDRFFAERPEGSVSTLKIQRTQQEDSAVYLCASSLVETGNTQYFGPGTRLTVL.

A few counts support this clonotype. This sequence joins TRBV20-1 and TRBJ2-7; 7 bases fit TRBD2. Germline V gene lookup returns CDR1 DFQATT and CDR2 SNEGSKA (reference sequence). The CDR3 spans 15 residues. V dropped 1 base and J dropped 0; count of bases not matched to a gene: 6. CDR3 loop: CSARGLATSSYEQYF. CDR3 bases: TGCAGTGCTAGAGGACTAGCTACGAGCTCCTACGAGCAGTACTTC.

For the CDR3, the DNA is TGTGCCATCAGTGAGTCGGGAGGGGGATTGGGGGAGCAGTACTTC. Encoded protein: CAISESGGGLGEQYF. V usage is TRBV10-3 and J usage is TRBJ2-7; maybe TRBD2 (7 bases). V lost 0 bases and J lost 7, with 16 bases in between. This CDR3 has 15 amino acids. CDR1 ENHRY and CDR2 SYGVKD come from the germline V gene.

This clonotype was picked up a small number of times. The chain has TRBV10-3 and TRBJ2-3, with D maybe TRBD2 (6 bases). The CDR3 has 13 amino acids. Deletions cut 6 bases from V and 1 base from J, with 8 bases between. Germline lookup yields CDR1 ENHRY and CDR2 SYGVKD. The CDR3 region has the DNA TGTGCCATCAGAATAGCGGGCACAGATACGCAGTATTTT. Residues: CAIRIAGTDTQYF.

This clonotype showed up just a few times. A much larger clone lies a single base off, so this may be a read error. For the CDR3, the DNA is TGTGCCAGCAGCCCAGGACCCGGGGGCTGCACCTTC. Translation: CASSPGPGGCTF. The chain joins TRBV6-6 to TRBJ1-2; weak D call: TRBD1 (6 bases). The germline CDR1 and CDR2 sequences are MNHNY and SVGAGI (reference sequence). The CDR3 has 12 residues.

This clonotype was observed at least ten times. The V gene is TRBV20-1, the J gene TRBJ2-7, with D perhaps matching TRBD1 (6 bases). Germline loops: CDR1 DFQATT, CDR2 SNEGSKA (reference sequence). Trimming stripped 6 bases from V and 3 bases from J, with 15 bases between. The CDR3 is 13 residues long. CDR3 region: CSAKSDSNYEQYF. The DNA of the CDR3 is TGCAGTGCCAAATCGGACAGTAACTACGAGCAGTACTTC.

In its sample, this clonotype was seen a few times. The chain links TRBV12-5 to TRBJ2-1; no clear D gene. The germline CDR1 and CDR2 sequences are LGHNT and FRNRAP. CDR3 length equals 12 residues. V lost 2 bases to trimming and J lost 7 bases, with 6 bases between them. CDR3 coding DNA: TGTGCTAGTGGTTTGTTAGGGAATGAGCAGTTCTTC. This translates into CASGLLGNEQFF.

The chain carries TRBV6-1 and TRBJ2-7, with D perhaps TRBD2 (6 bases). The CDR3 spans 15 residues. The V gene's germline CDR1 is MNHNS and CDR2 SASEGT. Trimming shortened V by 4 bases and J by 5 bases, and 18 bases separated the two germline ends. Written as DNA, the CDR3 is TGTGCCAGCAGTGGCGGATCCGGGGGAAGAAACGAGCAGTACTTC. This translates into CASSGGSGGRNEQYF.

Comments on this clonotype: It is likely a read error, because the conserved phenylalanine at the end of the CDR3 is missing. The chain joins TRBV7-8 to TRBJ2-1; 8 bases are shared with TRBD1. J gave up 2 bases and V 1 base, and 7 bases lay outside the gene matches. The CDR3 loop spans 17 amino acids. CDR1 SGHVS and CDR2 FQNEAQ come from the germline V gene. Here the CDR3 DNA reads TGTGCCAGCAGCTTAGGGGGCCGGACAGGGACCTACAATGAGCAGTTCTGC. It codes for CASSLGGRTGTYNEQFC.

A few counts support this clonotype. V usage is TRBV29-1 and J usage is TRBJ1-1; TRBD1 might be the D (5 bases). The germline V gene encodes CDR1 SQVTM and CDR2 ANQGSEA. The length of the CDR3 is 13 residues. Trimming removed 8 bases from V and 8 bases from J, with 21 bases in between. CDR3 sequence (DNA): TGCAGCTTCTCCGCGTGGGGGAAATCAGAAGCTTTCTTT. Its translation is CSFSAWGKSEAFF.

In its sample, this clonotype was seen a few times. The chain couples TRBV6-7 to TRBJ2-7, with a weak D call TRBD2 (6 bases). TRBV6-7 belongs to the ORF category, with a function that is uncertain. The CDR3 has 11 amino acids. CDR3 in amino acids: CAPPPGGEQYF. Here the CDR3 DNA reads TGTGCTCCCCCGCCCGGGGGCGAGCAGTACTTC.

This clonotype was detected a few times. V and J are TRBV24-1 and TRBJ2-1; D gene uncertain. Germline loops: CDR1 KGHDR, CDR2 SFDVKD. The germline V and J ends were trimmed by 5 bases and 6 bases, with 10 bases remaining between them. CDR3 length: 13 amino acids. CDR3 residues: CATSGTTSNEQFF. CDR3 DNA: TGTGCCACCAGTGGTACCACAAGCAATGAGCAGTTCTTC.

The rearrangement joins TRBV5-8 to TRBJ1-2; possible D gene TRBD1, 5 bases. This CDR3 comprises 14 residues. The V end was cut by 0 bases, the J end by 8 bases, with 14 bases between. Germline CDR1 reads SGHTS; CDR2 reads YDEGEE. The CDR3 DNA sequence: TGTGCCAGCAGCTTGGCGCGGCAGGGAGGCGGCTACACCTTC. It is translated as CASSLARQGGGYTF.

This chain joins TRBV7-9 and TRBJ2-1; tentatively, D is TRBD1 (7 bases). Between the trimmed V and J ends, which lost 5 bases and 3 bases, there was a span of 20 bases. The CDR3 loop spans 17 amino acids. From germline, CDR1 is SEHNR and CDR2 FQNEAQ (reference sequence). Here the CDR3 DNA reads TGTGCCAGCAGCCGGGAGCCACCGGGACAGAACTACAATGAGCAGTTCTTC. This translates into CASSREPPGQNYNEQFF.

The chain joins TRBV5-8 to TRBJ1-1, with a weak D call TRBD1 (6 bases). The CDR3 is 15 amino acids. Trimming removed 6 bases from V and 1 base from J, with 16 bases in between. Looked up from germline, CDR1 is SGHTS and CDR2 is YDEGEE. DNA for the CDR3: TGTGCCAGCAACTTAAGGGGGAGAGAGAACACTGAAGCTTTCTTT. This encodes CASNLRGRENTEAFF. Drawing the rest from reference TRBV5-8 and TRBJ1-1, the complete variable domain is EAGVTQSPTHLIKTRGQQATLRCSPISGHTSVYWYQQALGLGLQFLLWYDEGEERNRGNFPPRFSGRQFPNYSSELNVNALELEDSALYLCASNLRGRENTEAFFGQGTRLTVV.

This clonotype was detected only a few times. The V call is TRBV6-1, the J call TRBJ2-7; 11 positions agree with TRBD1. This CDR3 has 16 residues. The germline V gene encodes CDR1 MNHNS and CDR2 SASEGT. With V trimmed by 3 bases and J by 5 bases, 9 bases remained unmatched. The CDR3 reads CASSEDRGPPRNEQYF. CDR3 nucleotide sequence: TGTGCCAGCAGTGAGGACAGGGGGCCCCCTAGAAACGAGCAGTACTTC.

At least ten counts were recorded for this clonotype. V is TRBV9 and J is TRBJ2-1, with D perhaps matching TRBD1 or TRBD2 (5 bases each). CDR3 length: 15 amino acids. Trimming took off 4 bases at V and 5 bases at J, with 16 bases between the two ends. CDR1 is SGDLS and CDR2 is YYNGEE in the germline V gene. CDR3 nucleotide sequence: TGTGCCAGCAGCCTCAGTTGGGGGTACGACAATGAGCAGTTCTTC. The encoded protein is CASSLSWGYDNEQFF.

This clonotype came up a few times. As DNA, the CDR3 is TGCAGTGCTAGCAGACAGGGTGACTCCTACGAGCAGTACTTC. Protein product: CSASRQGDSYEQYF. The rearrangement uses TRBV20-1 and TRBJ2-7; 7 nucleotides line up with TRBD1. CDR1 is DFQATT, CDR2 SNEGSKA, per germline (reference sequence). The V segment lost 3 bases and the J segment 0 bases; nucleotides outside the gene matches: 5. The length of the CDR3 is 14 residues.

This clonotype was counted between two and nine times. The chain employs TRBV9 and TRBJ2-7; D gene unclear. Trimming removed 0 bases from V and 0 bases from J, with 10 bases in between. From germline, CDR1 is SGDLS and CDR2 YYNGEE. The CDR3 covers 15 residues. CDR3 residues: CASSVDSRPSYEQYF. DNA for the CDR3: TGTGCCAGCAGCGTAGACAGTAGACCCTCCTACGAGCAGTACTTC. The variable domain in full, completed from reference TRBV9 and TRBJ2-7, reads DSGVTQTPKHLITATGQRVTLRCSPRSGDLSVYWYQQSLDQGLQFLIQYYNGEERAKGNILERFSAQQFPDLHSELNLSSLELGDSALYFCASSVDSRPSYEQYFGPGTRLTVT.

This clonotype turned up a few times. V gene TRBV18 combines with J gene TRBJ2-1, with TRBD1 matching 9 bases. CDR3 length: 13 residues. The germline V gene encodes CDR1 KGHSH and CDR2 LQKENI. V lost 5 bases to trimming and J lost 7 bases; unmatched junction nucleotides: 3. CDR3 in DNA: TGTGCCAGCTCATTACAGGGGGCTAATGAGCAGTTCTTC. Its translation is CASSLQGANEQFF. Full variable domain (remainder filled in from reference TRBV18 and TRBJ2-1): NAGVMQNPRHLVRRRGQEARLRCSPMKGHSHVYWYRQLPEEGLKFMVYLQKENIIDESGMPKERFSAEFPKEGPSILRIQQVVRGDSAAYFCASSLQGANEQFFGPGTRLTVL.

This clonotype occurred a few times. This chain links TRBV9 with TRBJ1-2; no definite D call. The CDR3 covers 15 residues. Germline V gene lookup returns CDR1 SGDLS and CDR2 YYNGEE. V lost 3 bases and J 0 bases, leaving 12 bases between the germline ends. This chain's CDR3 is CASSARGRANYGYTF. DNA of the CDR3: TGTGCCAGCAGCGCCCGAGGCAGAGCTAACTATGGCTACACCTTC.

The gene calls are TRBV30 and TRBJ1-2; a weak D match, TRBD1 (5 bases). The CDR3 extends over 15 amino acids. Per the germline V gene, CDR1 is GTSNPN and CDR2 is SVGIG (reference sequence). The V and J ends lost 1 base and 5 bases respectively, with 17 bases between them. In nucleotides, the CDR3 is TGTGCCTGGAGTGCCAACAGGTACTTGATATATGGCTACACCTTC. This translates into CAWSANRYLIYGYTF.

About this clonotype itself: This may come from a read error, since a much larger clone is one base off. The rearrangement links TRBV20-1 to TRBJ2-5; unclear D gene. Germline V gives CDR1 DFQATT, CDR2 SNEGSKA (reference sequence). V lost 0 bases and J lost 7, with 12 bases in between. The CDR3 covers 13 residues. CDR3 region: CSARDQVVGTQYF. The CDR3, as DNA: TGCAGTGCTAGAGATCAGGTTGTGGGGACCCAGTACTTC.

This clonotype was seen a few times. The chain combines TRBV4-1 with TRBJ2-3; TRBD2 is a possible D gene (6 bases). CDR1 MGHRA and CDR2 YSYEKL come from the germline V gene. V was cut by 0 bases and J by 6 bases, with 16 bases left in between. The CDR3 consists of 16 residues. The CDR3 DNA is TGCGCCAGCAGCCAAGAAGGCGGGACCTACCGGGATACGCAGTATTTT. This sequence encodes CASSQEGGTYRDTQYF.

This clonotype was seen repeatedly, ten times or more. This sequence joins TRBV24-1 and TRBJ2-1; 8 positions agree with TRBD1. The CDR3 extends over 18 amino acids. Looked up from germline, CDR1 is KGHDR and CDR2 is SFDVKD. V lost 3 bases and J lost 3; bases outside the gene matches: 12. CDR3 protein: CATSDAPGTGGVYNEQFF. In DNA form, the CDR3 reads TGTGCCACCAGTGATGCTCCCGGGACAGGTGGGGTCTACAATGAGCAGTTCTTC.

This clonotype was picked up a small number of times. This chain uses TRBV7-9 with TRBJ1-6, with TRBD1 matching over 8 bases. This CDR3 spans 14 amino acids. Germline CDR1 SEHNR, CDR2 FQNEAQ (reference sequence). V dropped 4 bases and J dropped 10; count of bases not matched to a gene: 6. The CDR3 DNA follows: TGTGCCAGCAGCTCAGGACAGGGTATCTCACCCCTCCACTTT. This codes for CASSSGQGISPLHF.